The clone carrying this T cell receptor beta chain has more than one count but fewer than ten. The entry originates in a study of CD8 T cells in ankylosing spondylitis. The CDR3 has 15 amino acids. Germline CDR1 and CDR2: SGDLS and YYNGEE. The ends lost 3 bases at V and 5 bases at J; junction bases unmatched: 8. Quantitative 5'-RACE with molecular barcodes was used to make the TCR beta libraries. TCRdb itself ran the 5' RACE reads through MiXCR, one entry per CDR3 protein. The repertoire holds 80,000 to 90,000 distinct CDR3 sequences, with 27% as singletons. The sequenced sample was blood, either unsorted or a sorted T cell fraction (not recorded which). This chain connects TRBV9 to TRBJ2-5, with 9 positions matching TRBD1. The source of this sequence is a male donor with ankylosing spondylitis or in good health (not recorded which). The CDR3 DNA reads TGTGCCAGCAGCGGTGGGGGACAGGGAAGGGAGACCCAGTACTTC. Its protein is CASSGGGQGRETQYF.